Listed below are T cell receptor beta chains from one sample, sequenced in a study of blood T cell repertoires in COVID-19. The data were produced by immunoSEQ multiplex PCR, yet TCRdb's version contains in-frame clones alone and is incomplete. The sample shows about 70,000 clones, under 80% of them seen only once. Sequenced: peripheral blood. These receptors were taken from a woman of 80 years or more with active or convalescent COVID-19. The CDR3 runs from the conserved cysteine through the conserved F or W. A D gene is named only where the DNA matches it firmly. Clone size appears in some rows only: once, few, many, or a class for an expanded clone.

j_call | v_call | d_call | clone_size | cdr3_aa | cdr3_nt
TRBJ1-4 | TRBV7-2 | TRBD1 | . | CASSLTGTGGLANEKLFF | TGTGCCAGCAGCCTCACCGGGACAGGGGGCCTAGCTAATGAAAAACTGTTTTTT
TRBJ2-5 | TRBV3-1/TRBV3-2 | TRBD1 | . | CASSQGTGPRGTQYF | TGTGCCAGCAGCCAAGGGACAGGGCCGAGGGGGACCCAGTACTTC
TRBJ1-5 | TRBV15 | TRBD1 | . | CATSRDRGGGRGQPQHF | TGTGCCACCAGCAGAGATCGAGGGGGCGGAAGGGGCCAGCCCCAGCATTTT
TRBJ1-3 | TRBV2 | . | . | CASNLPGSKGNTIYF | TGTGCCAGCAATTTACCGGGGAGTAAAGGAAACACCATATATTTT
TRBJ2-1 | TRBV18 | TRBD1 | . | CASSLGQGDSYNEQFF | TGTGCCAGCTCACTTGGACAGGGTGACTCCTACAATGAGCAGTTCTTC
TRBJ2-7 | TRBV3-1/TRBV3-2 | . | . | CASSQDLWQGRYF | TGTGCCAGCAGCCAAGATCTGTGGCAGGGTCGGTACTTC
TRBJ1-1 | TRBV3-1/TRBV3-2 | . | . | CASSQLTVNTEAFF | TGTGCCAGCAGCCAACTAACAGTGAACACTGAAGCTTTCTTT
TRBJ2-1 | TRBV4-3 | . | few | CASSQDVTFGVSPTYNEQFF | TGCGCCAGCAGCCAAGATGTGACCTTCGGGGTCTCCCCAACCTACAATGAGCAGTTCTTC
TRBJ2-3 | TRBV5-4 | . | . | CASSSSAARTSTDTQYF | TGTGCCAGCAGTTCGTCTGCAGCTAGAACTAGCACAGATACGCAGTATTTT
TRBJ1-5 | TRBV13 | . | . | CASSLGAGTKPQHF | TGTGCCAGCAGCTTAGGGGCAGGAACCAAGCCCCAGCATTTT
TRBJ2-1 | TRBV12-3/TRBV12-4 | TRBD1 | few | CASTAGTGDEQFF | TGTGCCAGCACCGCCGGGACAGGGGATGAGCAGTTCTTC
TRBJ2-1 | TRBV19 | TRBD2 | . | CASRFSGGTPRSIKQFF | TGTGCCAGTAGGTTTAGCGGGGGGACGCCTAGATCAATCAAACAGTTCTTC
TRBJ2-2 | TRBV27 | TRBD2 | once | CASTTERGGFSHTGELFF | TGTGCCAGCACCACCGAGCGGGGGGGCTTCTCGCACACCGGGGAGCTGTTTTTT
TRBJ1-5 | TRBV6-2/TRBV6-3 | . | . | CASSRIPGHRTLSNQPQHF | TGTGCCAGCAGTCGTATCCCGGGACATCGGACCCTTAGCAATCAGCCCCAGCATTTT
TRBJ1-2 | TRBV6-2/TRBV6-3 | . | . | CASSYSLVRGYTF | TGTGCCAGCAGTTACTCCTTAGTGCGCGGCTACACCTTC
TRBJ1-2 | TRBV19 | . | . | CASSYTGTNYGYTF | TGTGCCAGTAGTTATACAGGCACTAACTATGGCTACACCTTC
TRBJ1-4 | TRBV4-1 | TRBD1 | . | CASSPQDRVNEKLFF | TGCGCCAGCAGCCCCCAGGACAGGGTTAATGAAAAACTGTTTTTT
TRBJ2-2 | TRBV7-8 | . | . | CASSFVEVTGELFF | TGTGCCAGCAGCTTCGTAGAGGTGACCGGGGAGCTGTTTTTT
TRBJ2-7 | TRBV7-9 | . | few | CASSSDTSRYEQYF | TGTGCCAGCAGCTCGGACACCTCCCGCTACGAGCAGTACTTC
TRBJ2-3 | TRBV7-8 | TRBD2 | once | CASSIVAGGQTDTQYF | TGTGCCAGCAGCATTGTAGCGGGGGGGCAGACAGATACGCAGTATTTT
TRBJ2-7 | TRBV12-3/TRBV12-4 | TRBD1 | few | CASSRTGSTKQYF | TGTGCCAGCAGCCGGACAGGATCTACGAAGCAGTACTTC
TRBJ2-7 | TRBV5-6 | . | . | CASSRTVEQYF | TGTGCCAGCAGCCGGACAGTCGAGCAGTACTTC